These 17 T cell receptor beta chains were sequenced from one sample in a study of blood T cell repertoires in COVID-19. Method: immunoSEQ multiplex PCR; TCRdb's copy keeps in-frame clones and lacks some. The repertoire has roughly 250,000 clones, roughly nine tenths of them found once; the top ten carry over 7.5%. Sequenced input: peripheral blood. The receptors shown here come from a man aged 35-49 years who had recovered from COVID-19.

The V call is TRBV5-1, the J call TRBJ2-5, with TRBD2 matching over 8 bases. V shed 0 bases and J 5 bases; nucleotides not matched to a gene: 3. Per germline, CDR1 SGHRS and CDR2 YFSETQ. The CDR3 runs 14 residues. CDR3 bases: TGCGCCAGCAGCTTGGGGGTAGCGGGGGAGACCCAGTACTTC. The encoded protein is CASSLGVAGETQYF.

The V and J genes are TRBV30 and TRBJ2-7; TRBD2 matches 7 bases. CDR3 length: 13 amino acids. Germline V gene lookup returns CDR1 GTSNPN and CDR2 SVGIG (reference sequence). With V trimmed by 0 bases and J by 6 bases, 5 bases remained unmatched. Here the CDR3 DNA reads TGTGCCTGGAGTGTACTAGCGACCGGCGAGCAGTACTTC. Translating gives CAWSVLATGEQYF.

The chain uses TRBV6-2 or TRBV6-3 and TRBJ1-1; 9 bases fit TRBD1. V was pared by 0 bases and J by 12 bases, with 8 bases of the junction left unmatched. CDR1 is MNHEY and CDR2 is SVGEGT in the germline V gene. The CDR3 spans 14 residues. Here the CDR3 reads CASSYSSYGQGPFF. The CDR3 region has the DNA TGTGCCAGCAGTTACTCTTCGTATGGACAGGGGCCTTTCTTT.

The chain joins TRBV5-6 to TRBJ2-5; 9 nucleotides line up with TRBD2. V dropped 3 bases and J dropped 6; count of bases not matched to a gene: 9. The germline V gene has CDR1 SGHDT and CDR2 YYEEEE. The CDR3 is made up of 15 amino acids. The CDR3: CASSYLAGEKKTQYF. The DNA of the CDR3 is TGTGCCAGCAGCTACTTAGCGGGAGAAAAGAAGACCCAGTACTTC.

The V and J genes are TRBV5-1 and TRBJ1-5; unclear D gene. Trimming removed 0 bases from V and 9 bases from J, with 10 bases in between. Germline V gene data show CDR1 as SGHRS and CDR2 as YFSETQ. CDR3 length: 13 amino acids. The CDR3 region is CASSLGVLAPQHF. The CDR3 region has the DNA TGCGCCAGCAGCTTGGGCGTGCTCGCGCCCCAGCATTTT.

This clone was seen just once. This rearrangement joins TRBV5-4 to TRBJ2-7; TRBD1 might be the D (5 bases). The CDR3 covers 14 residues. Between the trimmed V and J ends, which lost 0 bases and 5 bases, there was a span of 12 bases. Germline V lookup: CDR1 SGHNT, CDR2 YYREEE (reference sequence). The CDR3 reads CASSLGQGRHEQYF. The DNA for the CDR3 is TGTGCCAGCAGCTTGGGGCAGGGCCGCCACGAGCAGTACTTC.

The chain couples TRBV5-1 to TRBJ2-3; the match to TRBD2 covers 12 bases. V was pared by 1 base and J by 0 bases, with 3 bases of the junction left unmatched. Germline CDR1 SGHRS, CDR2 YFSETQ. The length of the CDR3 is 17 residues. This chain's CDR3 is CASSLPSGGGSTDTQYF. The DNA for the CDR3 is TGCGCCAGCAGCTTGCCTAGCGGGGGGGGTAGCACAGATACGCAGTATTTT.

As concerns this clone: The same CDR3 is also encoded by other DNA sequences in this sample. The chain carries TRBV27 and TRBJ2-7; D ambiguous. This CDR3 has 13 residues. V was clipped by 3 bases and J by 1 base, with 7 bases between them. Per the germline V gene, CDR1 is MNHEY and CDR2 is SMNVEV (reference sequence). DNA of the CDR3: TGTGCCAGCAGTTTGTCCAGGTCCTACGAGCAGTACTTC. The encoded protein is CASSLSRSYEQYF.

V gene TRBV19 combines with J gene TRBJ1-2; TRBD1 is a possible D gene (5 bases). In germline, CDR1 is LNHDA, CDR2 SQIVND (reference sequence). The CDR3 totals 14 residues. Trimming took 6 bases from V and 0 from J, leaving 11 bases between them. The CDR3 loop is CASSEGAANYGYTF. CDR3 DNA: TGTGCCAGTAGCGAAGGGGCAGCTAACTATGGCTACACCTTC.

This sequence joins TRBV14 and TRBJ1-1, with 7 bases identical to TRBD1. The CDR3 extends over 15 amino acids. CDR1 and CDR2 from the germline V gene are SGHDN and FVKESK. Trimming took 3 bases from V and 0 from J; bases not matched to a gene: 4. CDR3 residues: CASSHRTGLNTEAFF. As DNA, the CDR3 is TGTGCCAGCAGCCACCGGACAGGCTTGAACACTGAAGCTTTCTTT.

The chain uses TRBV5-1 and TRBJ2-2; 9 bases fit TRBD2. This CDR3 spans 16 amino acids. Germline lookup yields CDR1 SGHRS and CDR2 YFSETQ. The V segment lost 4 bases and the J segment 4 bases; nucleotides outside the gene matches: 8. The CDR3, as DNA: TGCGCCAGCAGCGTCGTAGCGGGGGCGATCACCGGGGAGCTGTTTTTT. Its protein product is CASSVVAGAITGELFF.

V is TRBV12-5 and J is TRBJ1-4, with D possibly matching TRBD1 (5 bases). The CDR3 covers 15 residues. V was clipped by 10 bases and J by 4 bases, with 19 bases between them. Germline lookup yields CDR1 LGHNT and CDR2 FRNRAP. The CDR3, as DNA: TGTGCTACGAGGCATCGGGGGGAGAATAATGAAAAACTGTTTTTT. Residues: CATRHRGENNEKLFF.

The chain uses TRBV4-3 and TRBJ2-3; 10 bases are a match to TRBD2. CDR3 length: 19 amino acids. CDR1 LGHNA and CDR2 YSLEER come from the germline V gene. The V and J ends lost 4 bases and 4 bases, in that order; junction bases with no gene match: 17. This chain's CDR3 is CASSPQRGSGRASADTQYF. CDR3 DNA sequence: TGCGCCAGCAGCCCCCAACGGGGCAGCGGGAGGGCCAGTGCAGATACGCAGTATTTT.

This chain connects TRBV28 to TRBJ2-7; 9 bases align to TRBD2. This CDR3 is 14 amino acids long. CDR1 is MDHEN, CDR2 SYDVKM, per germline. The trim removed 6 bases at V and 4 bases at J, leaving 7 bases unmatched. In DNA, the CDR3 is TGTGCCAGCAGGGTAGCGGGGGCCACTTACGAGCAGTACTTC. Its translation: CASRVAGATYEQYF.

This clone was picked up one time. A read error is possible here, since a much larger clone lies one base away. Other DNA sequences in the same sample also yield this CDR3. CDR3 DNA: TGCGCCACCAGACCCCAGGGAGGGTCAGAGACCCAATACTTC. Translation: CATRPQGGSETQYF. The chain uses TRBV5-1 and TRBJ2-5; TRBD2 aligns across 7 bases. This CDR3 comprises 14 residues. The germline gives CDR1 SGHRS, CDR2 YFSETQ.

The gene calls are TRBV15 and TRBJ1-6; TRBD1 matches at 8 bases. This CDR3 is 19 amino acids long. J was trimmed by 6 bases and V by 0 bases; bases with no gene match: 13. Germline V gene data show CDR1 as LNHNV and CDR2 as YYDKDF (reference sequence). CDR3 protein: CATSRDWLQGEISNSPLHF. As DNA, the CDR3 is TGTGCCACCAGCAGAGATTGGTTACAGGGGGAGATCAGTAATTCACCCCTCCACTTT.

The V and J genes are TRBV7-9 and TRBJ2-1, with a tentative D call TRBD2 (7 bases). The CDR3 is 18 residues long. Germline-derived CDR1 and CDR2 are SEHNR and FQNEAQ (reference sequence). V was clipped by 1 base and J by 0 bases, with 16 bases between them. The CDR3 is CASSLVAGALSSYNEQFF. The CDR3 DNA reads TGTGCCAGCAGCTTAGTTGCGGGGGCCTTGAGCTCCTACAATGAGCAGTTCTTC.